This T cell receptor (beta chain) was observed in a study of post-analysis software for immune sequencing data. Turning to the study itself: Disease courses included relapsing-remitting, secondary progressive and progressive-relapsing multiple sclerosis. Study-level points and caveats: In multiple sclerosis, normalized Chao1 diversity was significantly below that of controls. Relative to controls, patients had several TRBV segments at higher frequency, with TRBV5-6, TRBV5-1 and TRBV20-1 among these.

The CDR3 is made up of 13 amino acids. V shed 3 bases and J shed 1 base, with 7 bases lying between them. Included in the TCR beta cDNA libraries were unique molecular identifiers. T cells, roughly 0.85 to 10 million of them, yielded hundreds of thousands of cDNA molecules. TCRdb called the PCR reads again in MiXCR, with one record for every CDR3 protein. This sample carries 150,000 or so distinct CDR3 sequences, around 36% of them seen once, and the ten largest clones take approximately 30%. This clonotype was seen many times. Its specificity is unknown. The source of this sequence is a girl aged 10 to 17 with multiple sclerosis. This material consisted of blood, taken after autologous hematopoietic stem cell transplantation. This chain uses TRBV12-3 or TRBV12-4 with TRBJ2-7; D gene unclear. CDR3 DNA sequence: TGTGCCAGCAGTTTCAAGGGTTCCTACGAGCAGTACTTC. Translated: CASSFKGSYEQYF.